The 18 T cell receptor beta chains presented below share a single source sample, sequenced in a study of Tregs in tolerant kidney transplant recipients. Assay: immunoSEQ multiplex PCR; the TCRdb copy retains only in-frame clones and omits some. Among some 66,000 clones listed, approximately 92% were seen once. Source: CD8+ T cells from blood, taken before the transplant. The receptors originated from a human donor who received a combined kidney and bone marrow transplant.

This clone appeared a few times. V is TRBV5-6 and J is TRBJ1-3, with D possibly being TRBD1 (6 bases). Trimming removed 6 bases at V and 0 bases at J, with 13 bases between. The CDR3 runs 15 residues. The V gene's germline CDR1 is SGHDT and CDR2 YYEEEE. DNA of the CDR3: TGTGCCAGCAACATAGACAGGAGCTCTGGAAACACCATATATTTT. Amino acids: CASNIDRSSGNTIYF.

The chain combines TRBV7-6 with TRBJ2-3; no definite D call. CDR1 and CDR2 (germline): SGHVS, FNYEAQ. Trimming took 3 bases from V and 4 from J, leaving 8 bases between them. CDR3 size: 13 residues. CDR3 residues: CASSFTVSDTQYF. In DNA, the CDR3 is TGTGCCAGCAGCTTTACGGTGTCAGATACGCAGTATTTT.

The genes are TRBV5-6 and TRBJ1-1; D not certain. The germline V and J ends were trimmed by 1 base and 0 bases, with 4 bases remaining between them. CDR3 size: 13 residues. Germline CDR1 is SGHDT and CDR2 is YYEEEE. This CDR3 is CASSLQLNTEAFF. The CDR3 bases are TGTGCCAGCAGCTTGCAGTTGAACACTGAAGCTTTCTTT. Full variable domain (remainder filled in from reference TRBV5-6 and TRBJ1-1): DAGVTQSPTHLIKTRGQQVTLRCSPKSGHDTVSWYQQALGQGPQFIFQYYEEEERQRGNFPDRFSGHQFPNYSSELNVNALLLGDSALYLCASSLQLNTEAFFGQGTRLTVV.

The V and J genes are TRBV10-2 and TRBJ2-7, with D possibly being TRBD2 (5 bases). The CDR3 totals 15 residues. With 0 bases removed from V and 0 bases from J, the gap between germline ends came to 9 bases. CDR1 is WSHSY and CDR2 is SAAADI in the germline V gene. CDR3 amino acids: CASSESISDSYEQYF. For the CDR3, the DNA is TGCGCCAGCAGTGAGTCGATTAGCGACTCCTACGAGCAGTACTTC.

The genes are TRBV10-3 and TRBJ2-7; 11 positions agree with TRBD2. CDR1 is ENHRY and CDR2 is SYGVKD in the germline V gene. Losses at the gene ends were 10 bases for V and 6 bases for J; bases not matched to a gene: 8. The CDR3 loop spans 13 amino acids. CDR3: CATTTSGIREQYF. In DNA form, the CDR3 reads TGTGCCACGACGACTAGCGGGATACGCGAGCAGTACTTC.

This chain uses TRBV10-3 with TRBJ2-1; TRBD2 might be the D (6 bases). The CDR3 sequence is 12 residues long. The germline V gene has CDR1 ENHRY and CDR2 SYGVKD. V was clipped by 3 bases and J by 6 bases, with 6 bases between them. The CDR3 is CAISDGSNEQFF. As DNA, the CDR3 is TGTGCCATCAGTGACGGGAGCAATGAGCAGTTCTTC.

This sequence joins TRBV7-9 and TRBJ2-1; 7 nucleotides align to TRBD2. V shed 7 bases and J 9 bases; nucleotides not matched to a gene: 6. CDR3 size: 12 residues. CDR1 and CDR2 (germline): SEHNR, FQNEAQ (reference sequence). As DNA, the CDR3 is TGTGCCAGCATCCAGAGCGGGATTGAGCAGTTCTTC. This gives the protein CASIQSGIEQFF.

This rearrangement joins TRBV28 to TRBJ2-2; TRBD2 matches 9 bases. V was pared by 2 bases and J by 7 bases, with 5 bases of the junction left unmatched. The CDR3 sequence is 15 residues long. In germline, CDR1 is MDHEN, CDR2 SYDVKM. CDR3 protein: CASSLIGGGVGELFF. For the CDR3, the DNA is TGTGCCAGCAGTTTAATCGGCGGGGGGGTCGGGGAGCTGTTTTTT.

This rearrangement joins TRBV13 to TRBJ2-7, with 10 nucleotides matching TRBD1. The CDR3 loop spans 16 amino acids. The germline gives CDR1 PRHDT, CDR2 FYEKMQ (reference sequence). Trimming removed 3 bases from V and 1 base from J; junction bases left unmatched: 6. CDR3 protein: CASSFAPGQGSYEQYF. As DNA, the CDR3 is TGTGCCAGCAGCTTCGCGCCGGGACAGGGGTCCTACGAGCAGTACTTC.

This sequence joins TRBV7-3 and TRBJ2-1; 11 bases agree with TRBD2. CDR1 and CDR2 from the germline V gene are SGHTA and FQGTGA. V gave up 5 bases and J gave up 5 bases; unmatched junction bases: 5. The CDR3 covers 15 residues. DNA of the CDR3: TGTGCCAGCAGCCGGGGACTAGCGGCGCACAATGAGCAGTTCTTC. Amino acid sequence: CASSRGLAAHNEQFF.

The chain carries TRBV18 and TRBJ2-7; no clear D gene. This CDR3 contains 18 residues. Trimming cost V 3 bases and J 0 bases, with 21 bases left between them. The germline CDR1 and CDR2 sequences are KGHSH and LQKENI. DNA for the CDR3: TGTGCCAGCTCACCGTCCGAGGTTGAGCACGCGAGCTCCTACGAGCAGTACTTC. Amino acid sequence: CASSPSEVEHASSYEQYF.

Details on this clone: The same CDR3 arises from other DNA sequences in this sample as well. The rearrangement uses TRBV14 and TRBJ1-2; D may be TRBD1 (6 bases). V was shortened by 4 bases and J by 2 bases, with 8 bases between the two germline ends. CDR3 size: 13 residues. CDR1 is SGHDN, CDR2 FVKESK, per germline. CDR3 nucleotide sequence: TGTGCCAGCAGCCCTGGGACAAACTATGGCTACACCTTC. Its protein product is CASSPGTNYGYTF.

This chain links TRBV19 with TRBJ1-1; TRBD1 is a possible D gene (5 bases). Trimming shortened V by 3 bases and J by 6 bases, and 8 bases separated the two germline ends. The length of the CDR3 is 12 residues. Germline assignment: CDR1 LNHDA and CDR2 SQIVND (reference sequence). The CDR3 here is CASSIGGSEAFF. DNA of the CDR3: TGTGCCAGTAGTATTGGGGGGTCTGAAGCTTTCTTT.

The V gene is TRBV9, the J gene TRBJ2-1; 7 bases fit TRBD1. This CDR3 is built from 15 residues. V trimming: 0 bases; J trimming: 5 bases; junction bases outside the gene matches: 5. In germline, CDR1 is SGDLS, CDR2 YYNGEE. CDR3 bases: TGTGCCAGCAGCGTAGGGGGGACAGCGAACAATGAGCAGTTCTTC. It encodes CASSVGGTANNEQFF. Variable domain in full (rest from reference TRBV9 and TRBJ2-1): DSGVTQTPKHLITATGQRVTLRCSPRSGDLSVYWYQQSLDQGLQFLIQYYNGEERAKGNILERFSAQQFPDLHSELNLSSLELGDSALYFCASSVGGTANNEQFFGPGTRLTVL.

The gene calls are TRBV15 and TRBJ2-1; TRBD1 agrees at 11 bases. The CDR3 is 16 residues long. Trimming cost V 2 bases and J 3 bases; bases outside gene matches: 3. Germline CDR1 is LNHNV and CDR2 is YYDKDF (reference sequence). CDR3 sequence: CATSRPGQGDYNEQFF. CDR3 nucleotide sequence: TGTGCCACCAGCAGACCGGGACAGGGGGACTACAATGAGCAGTTCTTC. The full variable domain, in which reference TRBV15 and TRBJ2-1 provide the parts outside the CDR3, is DAMVIQNPRYQVTQFGKPVTLSCSQTLNHNVMYWYQQKSSQAPKLLFHYYDKDFNNEADTPDNFQSRRPNTSFCFLDIRSPGLGDTAMYLCATSRPGQGDYNEQFFGPGTRLTVL.

About this clone: Additional DNA sequences in this sample encode the identical CDR3. The rearrangement uses TRBV6-4 and TRBJ2-1, with 12 bases matching TRBD2. CDR1 and CDR2 (germline): MRHNA, SNTAGT. V shed 4 bases and J 10 bases; nucleotides not matched to a gene: 8. The CDR3 runs to 15 residues. CDR3 in amino acids: CASSAETSGSREQFF. The CDR3 DNA reads TGTGCCAGCAGTGCCGAGACTAGCGGGAGTAGGGAGCAGTTCTTC.

This clone was picked up one time. The rearrangement links TRBV13 to TRBJ2-1; TRBD2 matches 16 bases. V was clipped by 5 bases and J by 5 bases; unmatched bases: 9. The germline V gene has CDR1 PRHDT and CDR2 FYEKMQ (reference sequence). The CDR3 sequence is 18 residues long. CDR3 bases: TGTGCCAGCAGCCCGGGACTAGCGGGAGGGCGTTACGACAATGAGCAGTTCTTC. Its protein product is CASSPGLAGGRYDNEQFF.

The rearrangement links TRBV5-8 to TRBJ2-5; TRBD2 matches at 14 bases. J was trimmed by 4 bases and V by 4 bases; bases with no gene match: 3. Germline CDR1 reads SGHTS; CDR2 reads YDEGEE. CDR3 length equals 15 residues. CDR3 in DNA: TGTGCCAGCAGCCCGGGACTAGCGGGAGCAGAGACCCAGTACTTC. This gives the protein CASSPGLAGAETQYF.